A single sample is the source of the 25 T cell receptor beta chains below, sequenced in a study of blood T cells in healthy people across ages. For the second PCR, which ran for about 6 to 11 cycles, a sample-barcoded 5' primer and a J-beta primer mix were used. TCRdb passed the 5' RACE reads through MiXCR, listing each CDR3 protein once. The sample yields over 1,500,000 distinct CDR3 sequences, about two fifths seen once. Sequencing was performed on blood. These receptors were collected from a human donor in good health.

This chain links TRBV27 with TRBJ1-2; D is perhaps TRBD1 (5 bases). There are 14 residues in the CDR3. Germline lookup yields CDR1 MNHEY and CDR2 SMNVEV (reference sequence). The V and J ends lost 5 bases and 6 bases respectively, with 16 bases between them. The chain's CDR3 is CASSDTARGDGYTF. The CDR3 DNA reads as TGTGCCAGCAGTGACACCGCTCGAGGGGATGGCTACACCTTC.

The rearrangement joins TRBV29-1 to TRBJ2-1; a weak D match, TRBD1 (6 bases). The CDR3 has 14 amino acids. With 6 bases removed from V and 2 bases from J, the gap between germline ends came to 14 bases. Germline V CDR1 and CDR2: SQVTM, ANQGSEA. The chain's CDR3 is CSVGRGSPYNEQFF. In DNA form, the CDR3 reads TGCAGCGTGGGTAGGGGGAGTCCCTACAATGAGCAGTTCTTC.

In this sample, this clonotype turned up a few times. The chain links TRBV4-3 to TRBJ2-7; TRBD1 matches at 8 bases. Germline values: CDR1 LGHNA, CDR2 YSLEER. The CDR3 is made up of 17 amino acids. With 0 bases clipped from V and 2 bases from J, the junction kept 9 bases outside the gene matches. Here the CDR3 reads CASSQDTRQGPPYEQYF. CDR3 sequence (DNA): TGCGCCAGCAGCCAAGATACTAGACAGGGGCCCCCCTACGAGCAGTACTTC.

This clonotype was counted only a few times. V usage is TRBV10-3 and J usage is TRBJ2-3; TRBD1 matches at 8 bases. Germline assignment: CDR1 ENHRY and CDR2 SYGVKD. The J segment lost 7 bases and the V segment lost 10 bases, leaving 10 bases of the junction unmatched. This CDR3 is 13 amino acids long. The CDR3 DNA follows: TGTGCCACGACCGGACAGGGCAAGAATACGCAGTATTTT. Translated, it gives CATTGQGKNTQYF.

The chain links TRBV2 to TRBJ1-2; 9 nucleotides line up with TRBD1. The CDR3 contains 14 residues. Germline CDR1 is SNHLY and CDR2 is FYNNEI. The V gene end was trimmed by 6 bases and the J gene end by 7 bases; junction bases not matched to a gene: 9. In DNA, the CDR3 is TGTGCCAGCAGGACTCCCCGACAGGGGGTTGGCTACACCTTC. Translation: CASRTPRQGVGYTF.

V gene TRBV29-1 combines with J gene TRBJ1-1; D may be TRBD1 (5 bases). This CDR3 is built from 12 residues. V was shortened by 8 bases and J by 2 bases, with 12 bases between the two germline ends. Per germline, CDR1 SQVTM and CDR2 ANQGSEA. The CDR3 region has the DNA TGCAGCACACGACAGTTAAACACTGAAGCTTTCTTT. It encodes CSTRQLNTEAFF. The entire variable domain, with the rest obtained from reference TRBV29-1 and TRBJ1-1, is as follows: SAVISQKPSRDICQRGTSLTIQCQVDSQVTMMFWYRQQPGQSLTLIATANQGSEATYESGFVIDKFPISRPNLTFSTLTVSNMSPEDSSIYLCSTRQLNTEAFFGQGTRLTVV.

Details on this clonotype: At one of its ends the junction is not consistent with the germline gene, which may arise from a read error. This rearrangement joins TRBV24-1 to TRBJ1-5; 8 bases line up with TRBD1. There are 15 residues in the CDR3. Germline CDR1 KGHDR, CDR2 SFDVKD. CDR3 nucleotide sequence: TGTGCCACCAGTGACGAGACAGGGGTCGATCAGCCTCAGCATTTT. This translates into CATSDETGVDQPQHF.

For this clonotype: The CDR3 does not end in the conserved phenylalanine or tryptophan, so this is likely a read error. The rearrangement joins TRBV28 to TRBJ2-7; 10 nucleotides align to TRBD2. The CDR3 has 16 residues. Trimming removed 4 bases from V and 1 base from J; junction bases left unmatched: 7. CDR1 is MDHEN and CDR2 is SYDVKM in the germline V gene. The CDR3: CASSSSSGGPSYEQYL. CDR3 nucleotide sequence: TGTGCCAGCAGTTCATCTAGCGGGGGACCTTCCTACGAGCAGTACTTA.

The chain couples TRBV5-1 to TRBJ2-1; no reliable D call. Trimming left V 2 bases short and J 2 bases short, with 14 bases between. The CDR3 has 16 amino acids. Germline-derived CDR1 and CDR2 are SGHRS and YFSETQ. The DNA of the CDR3 is TGCGCCAGCAGCTTCCGATACGGGCAGGCCTACAATGAGCAGTTCTTC. Protein product: CASSFRYGQAYNEQFF.

In DNA form, the CDR3 reads TGTGCCAGCAGCTTGGCCACAGACTATAGCAATCAGCCCCAGCATTTT. Amino acids: CASSLATDYSNQPQHF. V is TRBV5-5 and J is TRBJ1-5; D not resolved. Germline assignment: CDR1 SGHKS and CDR2 YYEKEE (reference sequence). Trimming left V 0 bases short and J 0 bases short, with 10 bases between. This CDR3 comprises 16 residues.

The V call is TRBV9, the J call TRBJ2-1; D not certain. Germline CDR1 is SGDLS and CDR2 is YYNGEE. The CDR3 spans 15 residues. The V end was cut by 0 bases, the J end by 2 bases, with 9 bases between. As DNA, the CDR3 is TGTGCCAGCAGCGTAGCCCTGGGCACCTACAATGAGCAGTTCTTC. This sequence encodes CASSVALGTYNEQFF.

The chain couples TRBV5-1 to TRBJ2-7; TRBD2 might be the D (5 bases). Germline V gene lookup returns CDR1 SGHRS and CDR2 YFSETQ. The ends were cut back, 1 base at V and 0 bases at J, with 23 bases in the middle. The CDR3 has 19 amino acids. This CDR3 is CASSLIEIGWAGLSYEQYF. DNA for the CDR3: TGCGCCAGCAGCTTGATTGAGATCGGGTGGGCGGGCCTCTCCTACGAGCAGTACTTC.

The chain's CDR3 is CASEKWQGSYEQYF. As DNA, the CDR3 is TGTGCCAGCGAGAAATGGCAGGGGTCCTACGAGCAGTACTTC. This chain uses TRBV11-2 with TRBJ2-7, with a tentative D call TRBD1 (6 bases). V gave up 8 bases and J gave up 1 base, with 15 bases separating them. The CDR3 has 14 residues. Germline lookup yields CDR1 SGHAT and CDR2 FQNNGV.

The chain uses TRBV4-1 and TRBJ1-5, with 10 bases aligning to TRBD1. V lost 3 bases to trimming and J lost 1 base; unmatched junction nucleotides: 15. The CDR3 runs to 20 residues. Germline V CDR1 and CDR2: MGHRA, YSYEKL. The CDR3 here is CASSQHYPGQGFKSNQPQHF. CDR3 nucleotides: TGCGCCAGCAGCCAGCATTATCCGGGACAGGGGTTTAAGAGCAATCAGCCCCAGCATTTT.

The chain joins TRBV12-3 or TRBV12-4 to TRBJ1-5; D not resolved. The CDR3 is 13 amino acids. Deletions cut 0 bases from V and 6 bases from J, with 6 bases between. The CDR3 is CASSLAPAQPQHF. In DNA, the CDR3 is TGTGCCAGCAGTTTAGCGCCGGCTCAGCCCCAGCATTTT.

This chain connects TRBV4-1 to TRBJ1-2; 7 nucleotides align to TRBD1. Germline V gene data show CDR1 as MGHRA and CDR2 as YSYEKL. J gave up 8 bases and V 1 base, and 10 bases lay outside the gene matches. The CDR3 spans 15 residues. For the CDR3, the DNA is TGCGCCAGCAGCCAAGCTGACAGGGAGGTGTTCGGCTACACCTTC. This codes for CASSQADREVFGYTF.

This clonotype was seen more than once but under ten times. CDR3 in DNA: TGTGCCAGCAGAAGCGCCGTCACAGATACGCAGTATTTT. This sequence encodes CASRSAVTDTQYF. The chain is built from TRBV6-1 and TRBJ2-3; D is unresolved. V was trimmed by 6 bases and J by 2 bases, leaving 9 bases between them. This CDR3 is built from 13 residues. The germline gives CDR1 MNHNS, CDR2 SASEGT.

A few counts support this clonotype. The chain has TRBV27 and TRBJ2-7, with D perhaps being TRBD1 or TRBD2 (7 bases each). This CDR3 spans 14 amino acids. Germline CDR1 reads MNHEY; CDR2 reads SMNVEV (reference sequence). The ends were cut back, 3 bases at V and 2 bases at J, with 11 bases in the middle. The CDR3 spells CASSLTGRAYEQYF. CDR3 nucleotides: TGTGCCAGCAGTTTGACAGGGAGGGCCTACGAGCAGTACTTC.

This clonotype was seen a few times. The V call is TRBV6-5, the J call TRBJ1-1, with no clear D. V was cut by 0 bases and J by 2 bases, with 13 bases left in between. This CDR3 contains 16 residues. Germline assignment: CDR1 MNHEY and CDR2 SVGAGI. The CDR3 DNA sequence: TGTGCCAGCAGTTACTCGAGCCGGGCCTTTAACACTGAAGCTTTCTTT. It yields the protein CASSYSSRAFNTEAFF.

The rearrangement uses TRBV29-1 and TRBJ1-2; D not certain. In germline, CDR1 is SQVTM, CDR2 ANQGSEA. The CDR3 has 16 amino acids. Trimming removed 6 bases from V and 5 bases from J, with 25 bases in between. CDR3 bases: TGCAGCGTGGAGGATCCAAAAAACTCGGTAGGGTATGGCTACACCTTC. Translation gives CSVEDPKNSVGYGYTF.

This rearrangement joins TRBV5-6 to TRBJ1-4; the match to TRBD1 covers 8 bases. The V segment lost 0 bases and the J segment 10 bases; nucleotides outside the gene matches: 5. This CDR3 is 14 amino acids long. Looked up from germline, CDR1 is SGHDT and CDR2 is YYEEEE. The CDR3 nucleotides read TGTGCCAGCAGCTTGGGAGACAGGGGTGGAAAACTGTTTTTT. Encoded protein: CASSLGDRGGKLFF.

This clonotype was counted only a few times. The gene calls are TRBV9 and TRBJ1-1, with 8 bases identical to TRBD1. CDR3 length equals 13 residues. V shed 2 bases, J shed 6 bases, and the junction held 3 bases outside the gene matches. The V gene's germline CDR1 is SGDLS and CDR2 YYNGEE. As DNA, the CDR3 is TGTGCCAGCAGCGTTGCGGACAGGGCTGAAGCTTTCTTT. This sequence encodes CASSVADRAEAFF.

This clonotype appeared a few times. V usage is TRBV4-1 and J usage is TRBJ1-1; D is ambiguous. Trimming shortened V by 3 bases and J by 4 bases, and 9 bases separated the two germline ends. CDR3 length: 13 residues. Germline V gene sequence: CDR1 MGHRA, CDR2 YSYEKL. CDR3 coding DNA: TGCGCCAGCAGCCAGTCAGCGGGCACTGAAGCTTTCTTT. Its protein is CASSQSAGTEAFF.

The chain recombines TRBV6-6 with TRBJ1-2; D is possibly TRBD1 (6 bases). With 6 bases removed from V and 4 bases from J, the gap between germline ends came to 18 bases. The germline CDR1 and CDR2 sequences are MNHNY and SVGAGI (reference sequence). This CDR3 contains 15 residues. In DNA form, the CDR3 reads TGTGCCAGCAGCCTGAATGGGGGGCGCAGCTATGGCTACACCTTC. Translation gives CASSLNGGRSYGYTF.

The chain is built from TRBV6-5 and TRBJ2-1; no firm D call. Trimming cost V 0 bases and J 6 bases, with 15 bases left between them. The CDR3 sequence is 16 residues long. The germline V gene has CDR1 MNHEY and CDR2 SVGAGI. The CDR3, as DNA: TGTGCCAGCAGTTACTCTACTTTTACCACGGGCAATGAGCAGTTCTTC. It codes for CASSYSTFTTGNEQFF.